Listed below are T cell receptor beta chains from one sample, sequenced in a study of T cells in tuberculosis. Produced via immunoSEQ multiplex PCR; TCRdb's table is partial and in-frame only. The sample lists more than 35,000 clones, more than 90% occurring once. The sequenced sample consisted of PBMCs. These receptors came from a donor aged 10-29 years with latent tuberculosis or without tuberculosis infection. Both conserved end residues are part of each CDR3. Fields, in order: V gene, J gene, clone size, D gene, CDR3 protein, CDR3 DNA. D genes are given only for firm matches. Clone size is shown for a subset of rows, as once, few, many or a class of expanded clone.

TRBV19	TRBJ2-1	once	.	CASSTPGEQFF	TGTGCCAGTAGTACGCCGGGGGAGCAGTTCTTC
TRBV9	TRBJ2-4	.	.	CASSFQGNIQYF	TGTGCCAGCAGCTTCCAGGGGAACATTCAGTACTTC
TRBV4-1	TRBJ1-4	.	.	CASSQDTGAWGNEKLFF	TGCGCCAGCAGCCAAGATACAGGTGCATGGGGTAATGAAAAACTGTTTTTT
TRBV5-1	TRBJ1-2	.	TRBD1	CASSLLSGQGVSGYTF	TGCGCCAGCAGCTTGCTCTCAGGACAGGGCGTCTCTGGCTACACCTTC
TRBV11-3	TRBJ2-7	.	TRBD1	CASSPTPGQGNYEQYF	TGTGCCAGCAGCCCAACTCCGGGACAGGGGAACTACGAGCAGTACTTC
TRBV19	TRBJ2-1	once	TRBD2	CASSIVAGPYNEQFF	TGTGCCAGTAGTATTGTAGCGGGCCCTTACAATGAGCAGTTCTTC
TRBV6-6	TRBJ1-1	once	TRBD1	CASSYRGLNTEAFF	TGTGCCAGCAGCTACAGGGGCTTGAACACTGAAGCTTTCTTT
TRBV19	TRBJ1-5	.	TRBD1	CASSHSGTGGSNQPQHF	TGTGCCAGTAGCCACTCCGGGACAGGGGGCAGCAATCAGCCCCAGCATTTT
TRBV10-2	TRBJ2-2	.	.	CASSRNPGTGELFF	TGCGCCAGCAGCCGAAACCCGGGGACCGGGGAGCTGTTTTTT
TRBV5-6	TRBJ2-3	.	.	CASSADIYITDTQYF	TGTGCCAGCAGCGCGGACATTTACATCACAGATACGCAGTATTTT
TRBV29-1	TRBJ2-3	.	.	CSVSGLSDTQYF	TGCAGCGTTTCTGGACTTAGTGATACGCAGTATTTT
TRBV5-1	TRBJ1-1	.	TRBD1	CASSAGGSMNTEAFF	TGCGCCAGCAGCGCAGGGGGTTCTATGAACACTGAAGCTTTCTTT
TRBV7-9	TRBJ1-2	.	.	CASSYRSANYGYTF	TGTGCCAGCAGCTATCGGTCTGCGAACTATGGCTACACCTTC
TRBV5-1	TRBJ1-5	once	.	CASSPGLGGSNQPQHF	TGCGCCAGCAGCCCTGGGCTCGGTGGTAGCAATCAGCCCCAGCATTTT
TRBV5-1	TRBJ2-3	.	TRBD1	CASSRQGAKTDTQYF	TGCGCCAGCAGCCGACAGGGGGCCAAAACAGATACGCAGTATTTT
TRBV6-1	TRBJ2-1	.	.	CAIRTPSSYNEQFF	TGTGCCATCCGGACTCCAAGCTCCTACAATGAGCAGTTCTTC
TRBV10-3	TRBJ1-1	once	.	CAISEGGGRVYTEAFF	TGTGCCATCAGTGAGGGAGGCGGAAGGGTGTACACTGAAGCTTTCTTT
TRBV27	TRBJ1-2	.	.	CASSVVRGRGGYTF	TGTGCCAGCAGTGTTGTTCGAGGAAGGGGTGGCTACACCTTC
TRBV10-3	TRBJ2-3	.	TRBD2	CAISEGGDYLYF	TGTGCCATCAGTGAGGGAGGGGACTATTTGTATTTT
TRBV29-1	TRBJ1-2	once	TRBD1	CSVVPPGQTYGYTF	TGCAGCGTTGTCCCCCCGGGACAGACCTATGGCTACACCTTC
TRBV5-5	TRBJ1-2	.	.	CASSLGGANYGYTF	TGTGCCAGCAGCTTAGGGGGGGCGAACTATGGCTACACCTTC
TRBV9	TRBJ1-5	.	.	CASSVGVGRNQPQHF	TGTGCCAGCAGCGTAGGCGTAGGGAGGAATCAGCCCCAGCATTTT
TRBV5-1	TRBJ2-1	.	TRBD2	CASSSGLAVYNEQFF	TGCGCCAGCAGCTCTGGACTAGCGGTATACAATGAGCAGTTCTTC
TRBV15	TRBJ2-3	.	.	CATSRDLLSRRYF	TGTGCCACCAGCAGAGATTTGCTCTCTAGGAGGTATTTT
TRBV19	TRBJ2-3	.	.	CASSIDRQLTDTQYF	TGTGCCAGTAGTATAGACAGACAGCTCACAGATACGCAGTATTTT
TRBV19	TRBJ1-1	.	.	CASSPRLQPTEAFF	TGTGCCAGTAGTCCACGACTCCAACCCACTGAAGCTTTCTTT
TRBV6-1	TRBJ1-5	.	TRBD1	CASSSDRANQPQHF	TGTGCCAGCAGTTCCGACAGGGCCAATCAGCCCCAGCATTTT
TRBV6-1	TRBJ2-3	medium-sized	TRBD1	CASMDRGRTDTQYF	TGTGCCAGCATGGACAGGGGAAGGACAGATACGCAGTATTTT
TRBV6-5	TRBJ2-1	.	TRBD2	CASRPGLADNNEQFF	TGTGCCAGCAGGCCGGGACTAGCGGATAACAATGAGCAGTTCTTC
TRBV6-5	TRBJ1-6	.	.	CASTDGFYNSPLHF	TGTGCCAGCACCGATGGCTTCTATAATTCACCCCTCCACTTT
TRBV28	TRBJ1-5	.	.	CASSWGYECNQPQHF	TGTGCCAGCAGTTGGGGCTACGAGTGCAATCAGCCCCAGCATTTT